Described below is a single T cell receptor (beta chain) sequence and its context. These data come from a study of CD8+ T cells in alopecia areata. As for the study in general: Each day, treated patients took oral tofacitinib twice, at 5 to 10 mg per dose.

Trimming took off 1 base at V and 3 bases at J, with 5 bases between the two ends. Per germline, CDR1 MNHEY and CDR2 SMNVEV (reference sequence). The CDR3 has 13 amino acids. Alopecia areata patients provided lesional scalp punch biopsies and peripheral blood, both collected for the study. Extracted from the samples, RNA was reverse transcribed into cDNA to serve as the sequencing template. Sequencing was performed with immunoSEQ multiplex PCR; in TCRdb, only in-frame clones are kept and a portion is missing. This repertoire shows 130,000 or so clones, 49% found once; its top ten account for approximately 18%.

Sequences were derived from CD8+ T cells sorted from blood, sampled at week 0. The chain carries TRBV27 and TRBJ2-3, with no clear D. The TCR comes from a human donor with alopecia areata. CDR3 region: CASSLYDTDTQYF. For the CDR3, the DNA is TGTGCCAGCAGTTTATACGATACAGATACGCAGTATTTT.